One and the same sample provided the 15 T cell receptor beta chains below, sequenced in a study of blood T cell repertoires in COVID-19. Profiling relied on immunoSEQ multiplex PCR, and the TCRdb table lists in-frame clones only, not all of them. The table records some 220,000 clones, about 85% of them present only once. Sequencing input: peripheral blood. The receptors derive from a man aged 45-65 years who had recovered from COVID-19.

The chain has TRBV5-1 and TRBJ2-3, with TRBD2 matching over 9 bases. CDR3 size: 16 residues. The V segment lost 4 bases and the J segment 5 bases; nucleotides outside the gene matches: 11. Germline V lookup: CDR1 SGHRS, CDR2 YFSETQ. CDR3 sequence reads: CASSAGIAGVGDTQYF. The DNA of the CDR3 is TGCGCCAGCAGCGCAGGAATAGCGGGAGTGGGAGATACGCAGTATTTT.

The chain has TRBV19 and TRBJ2-1; 9 bases fit TRBD2. V gave up 4 bases and J gave up 9 bases; unmatched junction bases: 10. Germline CDR1 and CDR2: LNHDA and SQIVND (reference sequence). The CDR3 runs 15 residues. CDR3 coding DNA: TGTGCCAGTAGTACAGAGGGGACTAGCTCTAGTGAGCAGTTCTTC. This encodes CASSTEGTSSSEQFF.

This clone was counted once. The rearrangement links TRBV29-1 to TRBJ2-1; TRBD2 might be the D (6 bases). The CDR3 is 14 amino acids. Trimming pared 1 base from V and 6 bases from J, leaving 13 bases between. Germline V gives CDR1 SQVTM, CDR2 ANQGSEA. CDR3 residues: CSVEGSGIINEQFF. The DNA of the CDR3 is TGCAGCGTTGAAGGTAGCGGAATCATCAATGAGCAGTTCTTC.

CDR3 region: CASSLWTGIDEAFF. In DNA form, the CDR3 reads TGTGCCAGTAGTCTATGGACAGGGATTGATGAAGCTTTCTTT. The V and J genes are TRBV19 and TRBJ1-1; 8 nucleotides match TRBD1. The CDR3 length is 14 residues. J lost 7 bases, V lost 5 bases, and 9 bases had no gene match. From germline, CDR1 is LNHDA and CDR2 SQIVND (reference sequence).

The chain links TRBV19 to TRBJ1-1; 7 nucleotides align to TRBD1. The CDR3 consists of 14 residues. Germline trimming cut 0 bases from V and 6 bases from J; bases unmatched to any gene: 4. Germline-derived CDR1 and CDR2 are LNHDA and SQIVND (reference sequence). CDR3 bases: TGTGCCAGTAGTATAGATCACGGACAGGCTGAAGCTTTCTTT. Residues: CASSIDHGQAEAFF.

The chain has TRBV10-1 and TRBJ2-7; D might be TRBD2 (5 bases). V was clipped by 2 bases and J by 2 bases, with 7 bases between them. CDR3 size: 13 residues. Germline values: CDR1 WNHNN, CDR2 SYGVQD (reference sequence). DNA for the CDR3: TGCGCCAGCAGTGAGGACGGGACCTACGAGCAGTACTTC. It encodes CASSEDGTYEQYF.

The V call is TRBV14, the J call TRBJ1-1, with a weak D call TRBD1 (5 bases). The CDR3 spans 14 residues. The germline V gene encodes CDR1 SGHDN and CDR2 FVKESK. Trimming removed 6 bases at V and 0 bases at J, with 11 bases between. Here the CDR3 DNA reads TGTGCCAGCAGTGCCCCAGGGATGAACACTGAAGCTTTCTTT. As protein: CASSAPGMNTEAFF.

This sequence joins TRBV6-6 and TRBJ1-1; D gene ambiguous. Germline V gene sequence: CDR1 MNHNY, CDR2 SVGAGI (reference sequence). This CDR3 region has 14 residues. The germline V and J ends were trimmed by 0 bases and 3 bases, with 8 bases remaining between them. The DNA of the CDR3 is TGTGCCAGCAGTTACTCGGGGAGGGACACTGAAGCTTTCTTT. Translated, it gives CASSYSGRDTEAFF.

The chain couples TRBV5-1 to TRBJ1-2; 7 nucleotides agree with TRBD1. Germline loops: CDR1 SGHRS, CDR2 YFSETQ. This CDR3 region has 18 residues. With V trimmed by 1 base and J by 4 bases, 16 bases remained unmatched. This CDR3 reads CASSLFVNQGESFYGYTF. The DNA for the CDR3 is TGCGCCAGCAGCTTGTTTGTTAATCAGGGGGAATCTTTCTATGGCTACACCTTC.

This clone has a handful of counts. This sequence joins TRBV5-4 and TRBJ2-2; 7 bases are a match to TRBD1. The CDR3 totals 15 residues. The ends lost 5 bases at V and 2 bases at J; junction bases unmatched: 6. Germline assignment: CDR1 SGHNT and CDR2 YYREEE (reference sequence). CDR3 sequence (DNA): TGTGCCAGCAGACCCGGGACAGTTAACACCGGGGAGCTGTTTTTT. It codes for CASRPGTVNTGELFF.

The chain links TRBV28 to TRBJ1-2, with D perhaps TRBD1 (6 bases). The CDR3 sequence is 14 residues long. Germline values: CDR1 MDHEN, CDR2 SYDVKM. Trimming stripped 5 bases from V and 8 bases from J, with 18 bases between. The CDR3 sequence is CASSNYQGTRGYTF. The CDR3 DNA reads as TGTGCCAGCAGTAACTACCAGGGGACCCGGGGCTACACCTTC.

The chain has TRBV4-1 and TRBJ2-5; TRBD2 aligns across 10 bases. Unmatched junction bases numbered 13, after V lost 3 bases and J lost 0 bases. The CDR3 contains 19 residues. Germline assignment: CDR1 MGHRA and CDR2 YSYEKL. The chain's CDR3 is CASSQGGASGSLYQETQYF. CDR3 nucleotide sequence: TGCGCCAGCAGCCAGGGTGGCGCTAGCGGGAGCTTGTACCAAGAGACCCAGTACTTC.

This chain connects TRBV6-5 to TRBJ2-5, with D tentatively TRBD2 (5 bases). CDR3 length equals 15 residues. V dropped 2 bases and J dropped 4 bases, with 14 bases sitting between them. From germline, CDR1 is MNHEY and CDR2 SVGAGI. The CDR3 DNA reads TGTGCCAGCAGTTACGAAGGCCGGGGTCGAGAGACCCAGTACTTC. Protein product: CASSYEGRGRETQYF.

CDR3 DNA sequence: TGCGCCAGCAGCTTGGACGTCCAGGGATTGGGAGGCTACACCTTC. This encodes CASSLDVQGLGGYTF. The rearrangement links TRBV5-1 to TRBJ1-2, with a possible D match to TRBD1 (5 bases). This CDR3 contains 15 residues. Trimming took 0 bases from V and 8 from J, leaving 17 bases between them. Germline V CDR1 and CDR2: SGHRS, YFSETQ.

This chain uses TRBV6-1 with TRBJ1-4; D is ambiguous. The germline CDR1 and CDR2 sequences are MNHNS and SASEGT. The CDR3 loop spans 15 amino acids. The germline V and J ends were trimmed by 3 bases and 5 bases, with 13 bases remaining between them. The CDR3 loop is CASSEWQTRNEKLFF. The CDR3 DNA reads TGTGCCAGCAGTGAGTGGCAGACAAGGAATGAAAAACTGTTTTTT.